The clone carrying this T cell receptor (beta chain) was detected once. Antigen specificity is unknown. This specimen belongs to a study of PD-L1 blockade in urothelial cancer. Study-wide background: Atezolizumab, begun by patients around 2014, was given at 1,200 mg intravenously every 3 weeks. Between 0 and 3 prior chemotherapy regimens had been given to patients.

Germline V CDR1 and CDR2: LGHNA, YNFKEQ. The CDR3 length is 14 residues. V was clipped by 3 bases and J by 6 bases, with 12 bases between them. Each patient supplied 1 to 8 pretreatment and on-treatment samples. Clones were sequenced by immunoSEQ multiplex PCR, and TCRdb holds only the in-frame ones, with some missing. In the table there are about 39,000 clones, roughly 91% of which are singletons. Study-wide points: Sub-median blood TCR clonality before treatment predicted longer survival.

The material was PBMCs, obtained around atezolizumab (anti-PD-L1) treatment. V usage is TRBV4-2 and J usage is TRBJ2-1; D might be TRBD2 (7 bases). The sequence was obtained from a man in his fifties or sixties with urothelial cancer. As DNA, the CDR3 is TGTGCCAGCAGCCATATTCGGGGGGCCAATGAGCAGTTCTTC. Encoded protein: CASSHIRGANEQFF.